The T cell receptor (beta chain) described here comes from a study of T-cell reconstitution after alpha-beta-depleted transplantation in children. The authors prepared the TCRbeta library with unique molecular identifiers. Via MiXCR, TCRdb re-called the PCR reads, giving one row per CDR3 protein. The sample records approximately 130,000 distinct CDR3 sequences, about 9.9% being singletons. Remarks on this clonotype: Its target is not known.

Study results and caveats: Day-60 TCRbeta diversity that was high in some patients was derived from surviving recipient T cells and thymic progenitors. The study reportedly traced alpha-beta T cells about two months after transplant to several hundred expanded graft clones. T cells produced anew were the main source of T-cell counts and diversity one year after transplant.

CDR1 SGHTS and CDR2 YDEGEE come from the germline V gene. The CDR3 is 11 residues long. Trimming took 2 bases from V and 5 from J, leaving 4 bases between them. Sequences were derived from PBMCs, mostly from graft donor cells, sampled 180 days after TCRalphabeta/CD19-depleted stem cell transplant. This receptor was identified in a girl under three years old who had a stem cell transplant for combined immunodeficiency, so the T cells may come from the graft donor. The chain links TRBV5-8 to TRBJ2-5, with D uncertain. The CDR3, as DNA: TGTGCCAGCAGCTTTGTGGAGACCCAGTACTTC. Translated: CASSFVETQYF.